The 11 T cell receptor beta chains given below trace back to one sample, sequenced in a study of blood T cell repertoires in COVID-19. The table came from immunoSEQ multiplex PCR; TCRdb's copy has only in-frame clones and leaves some out. In the table there are 250,000 or so clones, more than 80% of which are singletons. The sequencing sample was made of peripheral blood. The receptors originated from a man aged 25 to 40 with COVID-19, enrolled during active disease.

The V call is TRBV7-9, the J call TRBJ1-6; 12 bases agree with TRBD1. Germline V gives CDR1 SEHNR, CDR2 FQNEAQ (reference sequence). The CDR3 totals 19 residues. V shed 0 bases and J 9 bases; nucleotides not matched to a gene: 12. The CDR3: CASSLAGTGGAILGSPLHF. DNA of the CDR3: TGTGCCAGCAGCTTAGCGGGGACAGGGGGCGCGATCCTTGGTTCACCCCTCCACTTT. Looking up the rest from reference TRBV7-9 and TRBJ1-6 gives the full variable domain: DTGVSQNPRHKITKRGQNVTFRCDPISEHNRLYWYRQTLGQGPEFLTYFQNEAQLEKSRLLSDRFSAERPKGSFSTLEIQRTEQGDSAMYLCASSLAGTGGAILGSPLHFGNGTRLTVT.

CDR3: CASSYRGNNYGYTF. Written as DNA, the CDR3 is TGTGCCAGCAGTTACCGGGGGAATAACTATGGCTACACCTTC. The V call is TRBV6-6, the J call TRBJ1-2, with D possibly being TRBD1 (5 bases). CDR3 size: 14 residues. The V end was cut by 2 bases, the J end by 1 base, with 8 bases between. Germline CDR1 reads MNHNY; CDR2 reads SVGAGI (reference sequence).

This rearrangement joins TRBV2 to TRBJ2-3, with 7 nucleotides matching TRBD2. The CDR3 totals 15 residues. Germline loops: CDR1 SNHLY, CDR2 FYNNEI. With 3 bases clipped from V and 0 bases from J, the junction kept 3 bases outside the gene matches. This CDR3 is CASSEASGSTDTQYF. CDR3 in DNA: TGTGCCAGCAGTGAGGCTAGCGGTAGCACAGATACGCAGTATTTT.

The CDR3 coding sequence is TGTGCCAGCAGCTTTATTGTCAGGGAGCAGTACTTC. This codes for CASSFIVREQYF. The V gene is TRBV7-2, the J gene TRBJ2-7; D is uncertain. CDR1 and CDR2 from the germline V gene are SGHTA and FQGNSA. This CDR3 has 12 amino acids. V was clipped by 3 bases and J by 7 bases, with 10 bases between them.

This chain connects TRBV11-2 to TRBJ2-7; 7 nucleotides line up with TRBD1. The length of the CDR3 is 14 residues. Per the germline V gene, CDR1 is SGHAT and CDR2 is FQNNGV. V lost 5 bases and J lost 3; bases outside the gene matches: 7. CDR3 DNA: TGTGCCAGCAGCCTTAGTTCAGGGGGCTACGAGCAGTACTTC. Its protein product is CASSLSSGGYEQYF.

The V gene is TRBV6-5, the J gene TRBJ2-3; D is perhaps TRBD1 (6 bases). The CDR3 is made up of 14 amino acids. Germline values: CDR1 MNHEY, CDR2 SVGAGI. The V and J ends lost 6 bases and 0 bases respectively, with 10 bases between them. CDR3 DNA: TGTGCCAGCAGGAGGACAGCTAGCACAGATACGCAGTATTTT. Translating gives CASRRTASTDTQYF.

The J gene is TRBJ1-1, the V gene TRBV6-5, with D perhaps TRBD1 (5 bases). Germline CDR1 and CDR2: MNHEY and SVGAGI. This CDR3 contains 13 residues. Trimming pared 8 bases from V and 1 base from J, leaving 11 bases between. In DNA, the CDR3 is TGTGCCAGCCGGGGGACGGAGAACACTGAAGCTTTCTTT. Protein sequence: CASRGTENTEAFF.

The J gene is TRBJ2-2, the V gene TRBV7-8; 7 nucleotides match TRBD1. The V gene end was trimmed by 2 bases and the J gene end by 5 bases; junction bases not matched to a gene: 14. The CDR3 runs 18 residues. Germline V gene sequence: CDR1 SGHVS, CDR2 FQNEAQ. The CDR3 DNA reads as TGTGCCAGCAGCTTAAGGTTCCCGGGACAGAGATTGACCGGGGAGCTGTTTTTT. This codes for CASSLRFPGQRLTGELFF.

The chain links TRBV24-1 to TRBJ2-5, with 9 bases that match TRBD1. V shed 3 bases and J 1 base; nucleotides not matched to a gene: 5. The CDR3 sequence is 16 residues long. The germline CDR1 and CDR2 sequences are KGHDR and SFDVKD. This CDR3 reads CATSDGGQGLQETQYF. As DNA, the CDR3 is TGTGCCACCAGTGATGGGGGACAGGGCCTCCAAGAGACCCAGTACTTC.

The genes are TRBV3-1 (or the pseudogene TRBV3-2) and TRBJ2-7, with D possibly TRBD1 on 6 matching bases. The CDR3 spans 13 residues. CDR1 is LGHDT, CDR2 YNNKEL, per germline (reference sequence). V was pared by 3 bases and J by 9 bases, with 15 bases between. The CDR3 loop is CASSHQDSSGQYF. The CDR3 DNA reads TGTGCCAGCAGCCATCAGGACAGTTCGGGGCAGTACTTC.

The rearrangement links TRBV5-3 to TRBJ1-2; D is uncertain. TRBV5-3 is recorded as an ORF, its role being uncertain. V lost 10 bases, J lost 3 bases, and 7 bases lay in between. The CDR3 runs to 10 residues. This CDR3 is CAASYYGYTF. The CDR3 nucleotides read TGTGCCGCGAGCTACTATGGCTACACCTTC.